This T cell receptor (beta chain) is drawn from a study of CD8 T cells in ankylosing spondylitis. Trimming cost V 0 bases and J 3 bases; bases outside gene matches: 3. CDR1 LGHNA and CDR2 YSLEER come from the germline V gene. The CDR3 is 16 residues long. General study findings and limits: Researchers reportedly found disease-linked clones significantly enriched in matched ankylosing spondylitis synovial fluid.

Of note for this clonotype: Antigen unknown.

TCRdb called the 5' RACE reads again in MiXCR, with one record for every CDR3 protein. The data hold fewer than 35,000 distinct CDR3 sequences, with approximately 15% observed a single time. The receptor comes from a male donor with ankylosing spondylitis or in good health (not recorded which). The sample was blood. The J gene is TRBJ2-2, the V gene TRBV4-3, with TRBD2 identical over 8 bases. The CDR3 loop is CASSQDAGGDTGELFF. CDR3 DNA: TGCGCCAGCAGCCAAGACGCGGGGGGCGACACCGGGGAGCTGTTTTTT.